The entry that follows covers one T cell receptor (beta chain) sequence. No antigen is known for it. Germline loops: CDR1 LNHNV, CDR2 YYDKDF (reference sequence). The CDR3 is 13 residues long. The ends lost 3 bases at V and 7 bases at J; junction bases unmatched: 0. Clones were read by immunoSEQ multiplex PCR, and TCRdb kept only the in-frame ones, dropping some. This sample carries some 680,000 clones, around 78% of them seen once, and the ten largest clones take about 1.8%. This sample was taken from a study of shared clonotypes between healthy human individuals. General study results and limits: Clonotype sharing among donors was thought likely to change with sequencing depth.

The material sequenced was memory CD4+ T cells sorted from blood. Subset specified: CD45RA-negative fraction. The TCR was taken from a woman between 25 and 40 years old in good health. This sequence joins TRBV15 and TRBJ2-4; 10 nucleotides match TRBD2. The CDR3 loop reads CATSRTSGNIQYF. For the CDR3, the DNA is TGTGCCACCAGCAGGACTAGCGGGAACATTCAGTACTTC.